This T cell receptor (beta chain) comes out of a study of follicular helper T cells after annual influenza vaccination. Study-wide context: Some donors were sampled over the 2013-2014, 2014-2015 and 2015-2016 vaccinations. Study results and limitations: ICOS+CD38+ cTfh clonality tracked population frequency, and its change tracked circulating plasmablast change. Productive TCRB sequences came from only roughly 10-20% of cells.

Adults were given seasonal inactivated influenza vaccine, and blood CD4 subsets were sorted before and after vaccination. Only in-frame clones appear in the TCRdb table, and some are missing; sequencing was by immunoSEQ multiplex PCR. The sample holds about 11,000 clones; roughly 80% are singletons and the top ten take approximately 0.9%. Trimming at V came to 5 bases and at J to 9 bases, leaving 5 bases not matched to a gene. This CDR3 region has 13 residues. From germline, CDR1 is MDHEN and CDR2 SYDVKM. With respect to this clone: What it recognizes is unknown.

The rearrangement uses TRBV28 and TRBJ2-1, with 9 bases fitting TRBD2. Sequencing was performed on CXCR5- memory CD4+ T cells sorted from blood, taken 6 weeks after influenza vaccination. The receptor was derived from an adult who received the influenza vaccine. The CDR3 bases are TGTGCCAGCAGTGAGGGCGGGAGGGGTGAGCAGTTCTTC. Translation: CASSEGGRGEQFF.